This T cell receptor (beta chain) was retrieved from a study of spatial heterogeneity in lung cancer. Study-wide points: In tumors, expanded intratumoral alpha and beta TCR counts tracked mutation counts.

TCRdb independently ran MiXCR on the 5' RACE reads; one entry per CDR3 protein. The table lists approximately 1,200 distinct CDR3 sequences, roughly 14% of them singletons. This clonotype is medium-sized. What it binds is not known. V lost 7 bases, J lost 6 bases, and 16 bases lay in between. This CDR3 has 14 residues. Noted time point: sample taken at primary tumor resection. The specimen was lung tumor tissue, collected at surgery. The sequence came from a male donor with early-stage non-small cell lung cancer. This chain links TRBV12-3 or TRBV12-4 with TRBJ2-1, with no clear D. This CDR3 reads CASTPPAGGNEQFF. The CDR3 nucleotides are TGTGCCAGCACCCCCCCGGCAGGTGGCAATGAGCAGTTCTTC.